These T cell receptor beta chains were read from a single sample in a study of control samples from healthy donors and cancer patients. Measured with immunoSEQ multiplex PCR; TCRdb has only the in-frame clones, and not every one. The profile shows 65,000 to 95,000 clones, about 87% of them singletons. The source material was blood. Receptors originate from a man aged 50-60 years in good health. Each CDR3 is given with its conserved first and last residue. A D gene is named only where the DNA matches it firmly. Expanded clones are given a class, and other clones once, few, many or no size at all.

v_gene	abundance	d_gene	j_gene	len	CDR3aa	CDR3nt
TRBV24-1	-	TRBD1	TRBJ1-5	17	CATSDSRDSYSNQPQHF	TGTGCCACCAGTGATTCCCGGGACAGCTATAGCAATCAGCCCCAGCATTTT
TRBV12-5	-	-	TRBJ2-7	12	CASGFQGGEQYF	TGTGCTAGTGGTTTCCAGGGGGGCGAGCAGTACTTC
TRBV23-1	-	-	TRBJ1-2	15	CASSQSRQANYGYTF	TGCGCCAGCAGTCAATCCCGACAAGCTAACTATGGCTACACCTTC
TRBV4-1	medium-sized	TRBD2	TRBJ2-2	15	CASSQDLGGAGELFF	TGCGCCAGCAGCCAAGATCTTGGGGGGGCCGGGGAGCTGTTTTTT
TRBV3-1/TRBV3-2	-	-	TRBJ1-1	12	CASAQLNTEAFF	TGTGCCAGCGCACAGCTAAACACTGAAGCTTTCTTT
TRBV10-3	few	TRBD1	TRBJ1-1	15	CAISESGGGKTEAFF	TGTGCCATCAGTGAGTCCGGAGGGGGCAAGACTGAAGCTTTCTTT
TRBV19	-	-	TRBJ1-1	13	CASSSVLNTEAFF	TGTGCCAGTAGTTCTGTTTTGAACACTGAAGCTTTCTTT
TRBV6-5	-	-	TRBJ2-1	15	CASSRNRISYNEQFF	TGTGCCAGCAGTAGAAACCGGATCTCCTACAATGAGCAGTTCTTC
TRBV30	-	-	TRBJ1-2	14	CAWSIIDINYGYTF	TGTGCCTGGAGCATTATTGACATTAACTATGGCTACACCTTC
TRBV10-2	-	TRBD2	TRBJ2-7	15	CASSERTSGSYEQYF	TGCGCCAGCAGTGAGAGGACTAGCGGCAGCTACGAGCAGTACTTC
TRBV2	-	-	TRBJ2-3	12	CASRRGGDTQYF	TGTGCCAGCAGGAGGGGGGGTGATACGCAGTATTTT
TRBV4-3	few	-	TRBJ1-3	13	CASGQPSGNTIYF	TGCGCCAGTGGACAGCCCTCTGGAAACACCATATATTTT
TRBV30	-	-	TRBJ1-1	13	CAWSVMGNTEAFF	TGTGCCTGGAGTGTGATGGGGAACACTGAAGCTTTCTTT
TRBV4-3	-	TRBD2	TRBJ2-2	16	CASSQGLAQSTGELFF	TGCGCCAGCAGCCAAGGACTAGCCCAATCGACCGGGGAGCTGTTTTTT
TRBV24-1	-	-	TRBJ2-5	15	CATSDPWTDRETQYF	TGTGCCACCAGTGATCCATGGACAGACCGGGAGACCCAGTACTTC
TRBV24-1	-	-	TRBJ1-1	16	CATSDSRKGDDTEAFF	TGTGCCACCAGTGATTCCCGGAAGGGGGATGACACTGAAGCTTTCTTT
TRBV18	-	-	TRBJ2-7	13	CASSPYQGDEQYF	TGTGCCAGCTCACCATACCAAGGGGACGAGCAGTACTTC
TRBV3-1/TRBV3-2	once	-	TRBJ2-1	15	CASSQGGVSYNEQFF	TGTGCCAGCAGCCAGGGCGGCGTCTCCTACAATGAGCAGTTCTTC
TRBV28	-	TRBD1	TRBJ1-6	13	CASRNRGLSPLHF	TGTGCCAGCAGGAACAGGGGGCTCTCACCCCTCCACTTT
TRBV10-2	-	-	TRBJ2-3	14	CASSGLPYTDTQYF	TGCGCCAGCAGTGGACTACCCTACACAGATACGCAGTATTTT
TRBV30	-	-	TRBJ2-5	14	CAWSRGLFPETQYF	TGTGCCTGGAGTAGGGGTCTATTCCCAGAGACCCAGTACTTC
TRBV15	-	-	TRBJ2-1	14	CATSRDKGGNEQFF	TGTGCCACCAGCAGAGATAAAGGGGGCAATGAGCAGTTCTTC
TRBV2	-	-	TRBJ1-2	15	CASSEHLETNYGYTF	TGTGCCAGCAGTGAGCATTTGGAGACTAACTATGGCTACACCTTC
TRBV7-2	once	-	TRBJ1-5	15	CASSLGWGASQPQHF	TGTGCCAGCAGCTTAGGGTGGGGGGCGTCACAGCCCCAGCATTTT
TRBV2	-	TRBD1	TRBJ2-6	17	CASSEAGGIGGANVLTF	TGTGCCAGCAGTGAGGCAGGGGGCATCGGTGGGGCCAACGTCCTGACTTTC
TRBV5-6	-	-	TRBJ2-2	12	CASSFNGGELFF	TGTGCCAGCAGCTTCAACGGCGGGGAGCTGTTTTTT
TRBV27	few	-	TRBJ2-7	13	CATKTGNLYEQYF	TGTGCCACCAAGACCGGGAATTTGTACGAGCAGTACTTC
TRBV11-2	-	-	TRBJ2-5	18	CASSCRGPPIKTQETQYF	TGTGCCAGCAGCTGCAGGGGCCCCCCTATTAAAACCCAAGAGACCCAGTACTTC
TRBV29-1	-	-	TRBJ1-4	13	CSVEKGFDEKLFF	TGCAGCGTTGAAAAAGGGTTTGATGAAAAACTGTTTTTT
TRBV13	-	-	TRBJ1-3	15	CASSLGVGSGNTIYF	TGTGCCAGCAGCTTAGGGGTAGGCTCTGGAAACACCATATATTTT
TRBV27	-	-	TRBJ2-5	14	CASSLTTGRETQYF	TGTGCCAGCAGTTTAACGACAGGGAGGGAGACCCAGTACTTC
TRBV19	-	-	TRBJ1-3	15	CASSTRLGNGNTIYF	TGTGCCAGTAGTACCCGCCTAGGGAATGGAAACACCATATATTTT
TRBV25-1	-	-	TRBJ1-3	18	CASSDSSAGAFSGNTIYF	TGTGCCAGCAGTGATAGTTCGGCAGGGGCATTTTCTGGAAACACCATATATTTT
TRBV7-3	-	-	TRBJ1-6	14	CASSLGGSNSPLHF	TGTGCCAGCAGCCTAGGGGGGTCAAATTCACCCCTCCACTTT
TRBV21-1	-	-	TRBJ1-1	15	CASSKAQEMNTEAFF	TGTGCCAGCAGCAAAGCGCAGGAGATGAACACTGAAGCTTTCTTT
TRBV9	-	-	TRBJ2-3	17	CASSVGGGTLFTDTQYF	TGTGCCAGCAGCGTAGGTGGAGGAACACTTTTCACAGATACGCAGTATTTT
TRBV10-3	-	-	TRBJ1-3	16	CAISENAARSGNTIYF	TGTGCCATCAGTGAGAACGCAGCCCGCTCTGGAAACACCATATATTTT
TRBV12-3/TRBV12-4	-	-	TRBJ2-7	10	CASGYREQYF	TGTGCCAGCGGATATCGCGAGCAGTACTTC
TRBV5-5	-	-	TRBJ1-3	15	CASSPSGFVGNTIYF	TGTGCCAGCAGCCCGAGCGGGTTTGTGGGAAACACCATATATTTT
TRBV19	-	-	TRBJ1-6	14	CASNYGPTRSPLHF	TGTGCCAGTAACTATGGACCCACAAGGTCACCCCTCCACTTT
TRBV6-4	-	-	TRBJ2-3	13	CASSSGSTDTQYF	TGTGCCAGCAGTAGCGGGAGCACAGATACGCAGTATTTT
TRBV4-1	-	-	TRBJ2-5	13	CASSRSRRETQYF	TGCGCCAGCAGCCGGTCTCGTCGGGAGACCCAGTACTTC
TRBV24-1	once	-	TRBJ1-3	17	CATSDGRVSRAGNTIYF	TGTGCCACCAGTGATGGCCGAGTCTCGAGGGCGGGAAACACCATATATTTT
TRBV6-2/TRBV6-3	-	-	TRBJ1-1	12	CASSWLGTEAFF	TGTGCCAGCAGTTGGCTGGGGACTGAAGCTTTCTTT
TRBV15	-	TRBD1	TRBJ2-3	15	CATSRSRQGTDTQYF	TGTGCCACCAGCAGATCAAGACAGGGAACAGATACGCAGTATTTT
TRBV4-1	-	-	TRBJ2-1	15	CASSQVTGSYNEQFF	TGCGCCAGCAGCCAGGTAACAGGATCCTACAATGAGCAGTTCTTC
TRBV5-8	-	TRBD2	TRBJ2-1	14	CASSSGTSGGKGFF	TGTGCCAGCAGCTCCGGGACTAGCGGGGGTAAAGGGTTCTTC
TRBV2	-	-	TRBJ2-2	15	CASSEDIAGTGELFF	TGTGCCAGCAGTGAAGATATCGCGGGCACCGGGGAGCTGTTTTTT
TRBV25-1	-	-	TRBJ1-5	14	CASSATGIRQPQHF	TGTGCCAGCAGTGCAACAGGGATCCGACAGCCCCAGCATTTT
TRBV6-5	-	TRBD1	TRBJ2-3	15	CASSFRDRGLTTQYF	TGTGCCAGCAGTTTCCGGGACAGGGGACTCACTACGCAGTATTTT
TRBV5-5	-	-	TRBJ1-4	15	CASSPGPEGNEKLFF	TGTGCCAGCAGCCCGGGGCCGGAGGGTAATGAAAAACTGTTTTTT
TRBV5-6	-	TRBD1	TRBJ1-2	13	CASSRDRDYGYTF	TGTGCCAGCAGCCGGGACAGGGACTATGGCTACACCTTC